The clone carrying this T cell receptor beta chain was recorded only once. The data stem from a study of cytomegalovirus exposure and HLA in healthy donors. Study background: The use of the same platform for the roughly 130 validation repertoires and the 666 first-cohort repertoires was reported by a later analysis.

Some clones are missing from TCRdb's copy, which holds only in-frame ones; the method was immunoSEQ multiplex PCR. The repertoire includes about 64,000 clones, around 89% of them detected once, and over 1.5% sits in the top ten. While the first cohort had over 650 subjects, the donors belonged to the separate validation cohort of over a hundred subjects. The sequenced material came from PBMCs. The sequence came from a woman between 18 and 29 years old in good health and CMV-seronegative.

The CDR3 DNA sequence: TGTGCCAGCAGTTTCCTCTCGGCGGGAGGAGCCAAAAACATTCAGTACTTC. As protein: CASSFLSAGGAKNIQYF. V gene TRBV27 combines with J gene TRBJ2-4, with 8 nucleotides matching TRBD2. The germline V gene has CDR1 MNHEY and CDR2 SMNVEV (reference sequence). Unmatched junction bases numbered 7, after V lost 3 bases and J lost 0 bases. The CDR3 runs to 17 residues.